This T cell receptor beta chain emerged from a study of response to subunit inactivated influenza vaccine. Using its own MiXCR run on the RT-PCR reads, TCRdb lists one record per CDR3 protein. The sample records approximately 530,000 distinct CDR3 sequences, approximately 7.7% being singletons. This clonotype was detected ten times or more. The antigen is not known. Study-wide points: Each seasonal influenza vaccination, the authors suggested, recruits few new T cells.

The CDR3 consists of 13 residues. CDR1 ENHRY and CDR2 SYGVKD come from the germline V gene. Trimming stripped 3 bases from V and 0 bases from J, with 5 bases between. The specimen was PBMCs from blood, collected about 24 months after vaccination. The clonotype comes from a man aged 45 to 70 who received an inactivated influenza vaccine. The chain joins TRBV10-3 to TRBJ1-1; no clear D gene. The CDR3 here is CAISDSMNTEAFF. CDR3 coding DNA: TGTGCCATCAGTGACAGTATGAACACTGAAGCTTTCTTT.